The entry below describes one TCR beta chain. This clonotype appeared many times. No cognate antigen has been identified for it. Per-base quality was not reported, and no clone a single base away is much larger than it. Sequencer: Illumina HiSeq 1500. TCRdb handled the public reads itself, with Q25 trimming in fastp and clone calling in MiXCR, and kept productive beta chains. CDR3 protein sequences are deduplicated, and each keeps its most common genes and DNA. The sample table shows 300,000 or so distinct CDR3 sequences, and around 9.6% are seen once. The ten largest account for around 2.5% of the sample. V sheds 6 bases and J sheds 0 bases, leaving 6 bases between their ends. The CDR3 numbers 13 residues from cysteine through phenylalanine. The DNA shown is the 39-base CDR3, in frame from base 1. The germline V gene gives CDR1 as MNHEY and CDR2 as SVGAGI. The data are from a study of T cell repertoires in cytomegalovirus infection (dated by TCRdb to the late 2010s). Regarding the study in general: The HLA type of each donor mattered for the analysis, because public TCR beta signatures pointed to carriage of CMV infection along with the matching HLA type.

Study-wide findings and limitations: In the ex vivo response, HLA-C-restricted CMV-specific TCR beta clonotypes were dominant, and in two of eight donors the single most frequent clonotype came from this HLA-C-restricted group. In both this cohort and an independent approximately 370-donor cohort, the cumulative frequency of public TCR beta family members distinguished carriers of CMV infection plus the relevant HLA type.

The sequenced sample was PBMCs. The receptor was isolated from a human donor in good health (CMV status not recorded). Some clones in this sample may be carry-over from other donors' samples. The chain uses TRBV6-5 and TRBJ2-1, with the D gene not confidently named. CDR3 reads: CASRPGSYNEQFF. The DNA is TGTGCCAGCAGGCCGGGCTCCTACAATGAGCAGTTCTTC.